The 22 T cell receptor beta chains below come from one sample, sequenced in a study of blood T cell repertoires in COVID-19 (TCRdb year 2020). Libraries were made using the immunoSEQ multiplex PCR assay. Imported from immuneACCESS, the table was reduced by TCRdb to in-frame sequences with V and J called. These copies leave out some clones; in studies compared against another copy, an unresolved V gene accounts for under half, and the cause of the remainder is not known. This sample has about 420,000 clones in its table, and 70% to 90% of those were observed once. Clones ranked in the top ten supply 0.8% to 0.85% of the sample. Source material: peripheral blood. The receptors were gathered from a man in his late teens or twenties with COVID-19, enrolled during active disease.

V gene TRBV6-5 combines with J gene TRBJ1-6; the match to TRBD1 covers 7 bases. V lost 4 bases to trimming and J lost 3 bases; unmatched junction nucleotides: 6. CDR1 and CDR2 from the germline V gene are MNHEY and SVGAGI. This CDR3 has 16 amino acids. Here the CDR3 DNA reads TGTGCCAGCAGTTTAAGCCGGGACAGCTATAATTCACCCCTCCACTTT. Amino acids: CASSLSRDSYNSPLHF.

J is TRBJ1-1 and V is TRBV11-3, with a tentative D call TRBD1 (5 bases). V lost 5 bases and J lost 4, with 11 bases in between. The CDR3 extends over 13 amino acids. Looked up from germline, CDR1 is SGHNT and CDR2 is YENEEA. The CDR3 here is CASSTGPSTEAFF. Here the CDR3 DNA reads TGTGCCAGCAGCACAGGACCCAGCACTGAAGCTTTCTTT.

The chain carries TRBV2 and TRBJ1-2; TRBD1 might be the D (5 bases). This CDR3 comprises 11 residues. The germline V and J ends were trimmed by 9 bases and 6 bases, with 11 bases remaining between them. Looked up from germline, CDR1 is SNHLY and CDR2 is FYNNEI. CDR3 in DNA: TGTGCCAGGGTTGAAGGGGATGGCTACACCTTC. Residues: CARVEGDGYTF.

For the CDR3, the DNA is TGCGCCAGCAGCTTGGATGGGACTCTCCCCCAAGAGACCCAGTACTTC. Amino acids: CASSLDGTLPQETQYF. The V call is TRBV5-1, the J call TRBJ2-5; perhaps TRBD2 as D (6 bases). Trimming cost V 0 bases and J 1 base, with 13 bases left between them. CDR1 is SGHRS, CDR2 YFSETQ, per germline. The CDR3 spans 16 residues.

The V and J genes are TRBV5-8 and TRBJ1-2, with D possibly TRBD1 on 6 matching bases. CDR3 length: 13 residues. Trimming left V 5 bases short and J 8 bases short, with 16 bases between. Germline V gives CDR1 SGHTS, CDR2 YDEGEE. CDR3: CASSPTGPRGYTF. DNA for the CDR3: TGTGCCAGCAGTCCTACAGGGCCGCGAGGCTACACCTTC.

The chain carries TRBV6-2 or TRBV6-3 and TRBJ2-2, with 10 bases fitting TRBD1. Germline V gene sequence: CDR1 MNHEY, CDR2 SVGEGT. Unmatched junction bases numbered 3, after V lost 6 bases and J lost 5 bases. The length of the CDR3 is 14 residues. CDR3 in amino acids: CASSGTGVTGELFF. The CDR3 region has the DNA TGTGCCAGCAGCGGGACAGGGGTTACCGGGGAGCTGTTTTTT.

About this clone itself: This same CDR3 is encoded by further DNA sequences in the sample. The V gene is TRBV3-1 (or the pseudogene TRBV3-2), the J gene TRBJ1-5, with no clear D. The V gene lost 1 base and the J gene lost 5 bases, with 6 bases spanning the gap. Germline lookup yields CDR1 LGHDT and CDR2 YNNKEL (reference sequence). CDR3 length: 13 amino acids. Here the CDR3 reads CASSQAGDQPQHF. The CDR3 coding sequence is TGTGCCAGCAGCCAAGCAGGTGATCAGCCCCAGCATTTT.

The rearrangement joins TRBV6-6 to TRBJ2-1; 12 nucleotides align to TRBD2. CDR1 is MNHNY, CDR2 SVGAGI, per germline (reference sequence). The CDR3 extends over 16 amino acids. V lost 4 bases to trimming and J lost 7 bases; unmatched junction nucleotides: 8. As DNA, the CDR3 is TGTGCCAGCAGTTCCCTGGCTAGCGGGGGGGCGAATGAGCAGTTCTTC. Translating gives CASSSLASGGANEQFF.

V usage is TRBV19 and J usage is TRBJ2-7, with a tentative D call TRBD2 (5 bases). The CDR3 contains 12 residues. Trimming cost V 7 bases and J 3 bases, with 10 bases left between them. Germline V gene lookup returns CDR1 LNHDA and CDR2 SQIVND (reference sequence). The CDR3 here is CASKGRDYEQYF. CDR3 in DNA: TGTGCCAGTAAGGGTCGGGACTACGAGCAGTACTTC.

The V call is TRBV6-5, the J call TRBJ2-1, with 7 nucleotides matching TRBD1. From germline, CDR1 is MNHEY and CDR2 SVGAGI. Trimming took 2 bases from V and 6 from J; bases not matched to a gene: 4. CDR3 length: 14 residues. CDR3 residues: CASSYGQGVNEQFF. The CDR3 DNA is TGTGCCAGCAGTTACGGGCAGGGGGTCAATGAGCAGTTCTTC.

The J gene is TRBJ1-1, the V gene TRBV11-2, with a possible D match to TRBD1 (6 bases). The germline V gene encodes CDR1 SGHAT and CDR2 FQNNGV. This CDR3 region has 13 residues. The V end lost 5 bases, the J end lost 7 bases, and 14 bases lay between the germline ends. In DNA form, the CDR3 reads TGTGCCAGCAGCCACAGGGTTACCCTTGAAGCTTTCTTT. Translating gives CASSHRVTLEAFF.

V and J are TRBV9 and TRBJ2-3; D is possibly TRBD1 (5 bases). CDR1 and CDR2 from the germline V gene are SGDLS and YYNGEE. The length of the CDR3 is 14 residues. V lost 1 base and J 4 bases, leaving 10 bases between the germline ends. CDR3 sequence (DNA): TGTGCCAGCAGCGTAAGAAGGGGTGCAGATACGCAGTATTTT. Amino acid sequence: CASSVRRGADTQYF.

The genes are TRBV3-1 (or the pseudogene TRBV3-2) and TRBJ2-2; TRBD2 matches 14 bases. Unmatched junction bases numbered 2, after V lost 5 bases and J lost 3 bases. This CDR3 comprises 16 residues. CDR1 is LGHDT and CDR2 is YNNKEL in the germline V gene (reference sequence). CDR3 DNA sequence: TGTGCCAGCAGCTTGGGACTAGCGGGAGACACCGGGGAGCTGTTTTTT. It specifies CASSLGLAGDTGELFF.

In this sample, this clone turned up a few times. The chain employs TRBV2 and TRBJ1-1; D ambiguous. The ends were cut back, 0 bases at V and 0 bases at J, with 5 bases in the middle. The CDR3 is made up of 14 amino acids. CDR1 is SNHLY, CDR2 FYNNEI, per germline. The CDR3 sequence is CASSEAGMNTEAFF. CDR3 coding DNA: TGTGCCAGCAGTGAAGCGGGCATGAACACTGAAGCTTTCTTT.

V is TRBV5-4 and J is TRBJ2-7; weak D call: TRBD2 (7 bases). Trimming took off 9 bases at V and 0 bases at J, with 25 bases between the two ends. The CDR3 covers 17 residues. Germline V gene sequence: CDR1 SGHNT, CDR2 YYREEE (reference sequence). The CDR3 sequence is CATSASRGRDYSYEQYF. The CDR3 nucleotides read TGTGCCACCTCAGCTTCGCGGGGGCGGGACTACTCCTACGAGCAGTACTTC.

The CDR3: CASSLDYPDTQYF. The CDR3 DNA reads as TGTGCCAGCAGTTTGGACTACCCAGATACGCAGTATTTT. The genes are TRBV12-3 or TRBV12-4 and TRBJ2-3, with a weak D call TRBD2 (6 bases). V dropped 3 bases and J dropped 4 bases, with 8 bases sitting between them. The CDR3 loop spans 13 amino acids.

The CDR3 region has the DNA TGTGCCACCAGCAGAGTCGGGAACTCCTACAATGAGCAGTTCTTC. This codes for CATSRVGNSYNEQFF. V is TRBV15 and J is TRBJ2-1; D perhaps matches TRBD2 (5 bases). The CDR3 is 15 residues long. The germline V gene encodes CDR1 LNHNV and CDR2 YYDKDF (reference sequence). V was pared by 1 base and J by 0 bases, with 7 bases between.

CDR3 protein: CATSRDRDRSSYNSPLHF. The CDR3 DNA reads TGTGCCACCAGCAGAGACCGGGACAGGAGCTCCTATAATTCACCCCTCCACTTT. The V call is TRBV15, the J call TRBJ1-6; 8 bases map to TRBD1. Trimming took 0 bases from V and 0 from J; bases not matched to a gene: 4. This CDR3 has 18 amino acids. Germline V gene data show CDR1 as LNHNV and CDR2 as YYDKDF (reference sequence).

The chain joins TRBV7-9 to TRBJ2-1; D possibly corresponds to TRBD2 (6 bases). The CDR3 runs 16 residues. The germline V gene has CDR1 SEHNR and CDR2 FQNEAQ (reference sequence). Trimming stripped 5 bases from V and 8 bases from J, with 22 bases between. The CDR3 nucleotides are TGTGCCAGCAGCCGTGAATTCAACTCTGGGGGGTATGAGCAGTTCTTC. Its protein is CASSREFNSGGYEQFF.

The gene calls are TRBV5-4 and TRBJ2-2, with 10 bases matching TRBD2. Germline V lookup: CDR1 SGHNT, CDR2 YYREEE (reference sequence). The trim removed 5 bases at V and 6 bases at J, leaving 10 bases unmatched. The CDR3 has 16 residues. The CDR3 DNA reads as TGTGCCAGCAGAACCAGCGGGGGGGTAGGCTCCGGGGAGCTGTTTTTT. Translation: CASRTSGGVGSGELFF.

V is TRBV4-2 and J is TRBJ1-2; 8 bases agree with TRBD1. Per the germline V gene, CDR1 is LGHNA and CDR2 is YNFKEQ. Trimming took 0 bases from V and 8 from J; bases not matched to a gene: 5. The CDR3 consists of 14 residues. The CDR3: CASSQEQGAVGYTF. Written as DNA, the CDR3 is TGTGCCAGCAGCCAAGAGCAGGGGGCGGTAGGCTACACCTTC.

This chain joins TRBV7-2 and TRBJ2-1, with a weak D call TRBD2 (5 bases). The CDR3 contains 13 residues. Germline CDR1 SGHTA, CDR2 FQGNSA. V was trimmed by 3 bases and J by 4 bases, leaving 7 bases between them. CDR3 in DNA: TGTGCCAGCAGCTTCTCGGGGTACAATGAGCAGTTCTTC. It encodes CASSFSGYNEQFF. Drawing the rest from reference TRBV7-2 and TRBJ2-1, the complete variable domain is GAGVSQSPSNKVTEKGKDVELRCDPISGHTALYWYRQSLGQGLEFLIYFQGNSAPDKSGLPSDRFSAERTGGSVSTLTIQRTQQEDSAVYLCASSFSGYNEQFFGPGTRLTVL.